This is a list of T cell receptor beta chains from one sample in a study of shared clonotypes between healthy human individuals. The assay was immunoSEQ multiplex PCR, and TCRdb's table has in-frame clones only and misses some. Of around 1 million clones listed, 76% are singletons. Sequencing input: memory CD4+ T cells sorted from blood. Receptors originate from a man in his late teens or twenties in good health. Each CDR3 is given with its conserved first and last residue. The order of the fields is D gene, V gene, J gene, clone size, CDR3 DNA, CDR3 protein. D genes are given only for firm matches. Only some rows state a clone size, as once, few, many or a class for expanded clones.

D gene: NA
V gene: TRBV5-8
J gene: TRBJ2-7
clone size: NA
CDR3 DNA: TGTGCCAGCAGCTTGGCATGGAACCAGCCCTCCTACGAGCAGTACTTC
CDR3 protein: CASSLAWNQPSYEQYF

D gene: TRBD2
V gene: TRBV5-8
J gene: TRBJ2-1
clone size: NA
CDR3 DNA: TGTGCCAGCAGCCCCGGGGGGAGGTACAATGAGCAGTTCTTC
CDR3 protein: CASSPGGRYNEQFF

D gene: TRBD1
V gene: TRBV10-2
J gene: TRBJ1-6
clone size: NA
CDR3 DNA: TGCGCCACACAGGGGTTAGGGAATTCACCCCTCCACTTT
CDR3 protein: CATQGLGNSPLHF

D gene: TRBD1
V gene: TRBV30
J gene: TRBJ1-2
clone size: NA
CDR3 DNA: TGTGCCTGGGGACAGGGAGGATGGTATGGCTACACCTTC
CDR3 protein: CAWGQGGWYGYTF

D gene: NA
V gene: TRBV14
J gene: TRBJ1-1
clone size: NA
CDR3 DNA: TGTGCCAGCAGCCGGGACCTGAACACTGAAGCTTTCTTT
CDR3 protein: CASSRDLNTEAFF

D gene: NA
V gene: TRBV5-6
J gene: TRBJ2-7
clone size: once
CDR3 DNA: TGTGCCAGCAGCTTGGGCTCCAGGGTAGGCTACGAGCAGTACTTC
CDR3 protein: CASSLGSRVGYEQYF

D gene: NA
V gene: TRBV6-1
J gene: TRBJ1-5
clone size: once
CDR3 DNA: TGTGCCAGCAGCCTGACAGTTAGCAATCAGCCCCAGCATTTT
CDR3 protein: CASSLTVSNQPQHF

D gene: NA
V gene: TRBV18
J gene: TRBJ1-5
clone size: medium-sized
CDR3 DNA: TGTGCCAGCACTGGACAGCAGGATCAGCCCCAGCATTTT
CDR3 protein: CASTGQQDQPQHF

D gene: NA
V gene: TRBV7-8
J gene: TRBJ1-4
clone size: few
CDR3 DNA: TGTGCCAGCGGCCGGGGTGCAACTAATGAAAAACTGTTTTTT
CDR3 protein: CASGRGATNEKLFF

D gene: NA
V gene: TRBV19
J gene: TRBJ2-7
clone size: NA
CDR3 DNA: TGTGCCAGTAGTATGGGGGGCCGGGACGAGCAGTACTTC
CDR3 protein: CASSMGGRDEQYF

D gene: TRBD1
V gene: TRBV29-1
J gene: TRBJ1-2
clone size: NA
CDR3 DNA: TGCAGCGTCGACCCGACAGGGGGCGATGGCTACACCTTC
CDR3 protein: CSVDPTGGDGYTF

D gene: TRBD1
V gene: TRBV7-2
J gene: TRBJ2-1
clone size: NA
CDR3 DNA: TGTGCCAGCAGCACCGCGGGACAGGGCGGTGGTGAGCAGTTCTTC
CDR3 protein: CASSTAGQGGGEQFF

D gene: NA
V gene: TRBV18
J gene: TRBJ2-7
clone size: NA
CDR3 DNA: TGTGCCAGCTCACCACAGGCGGACAGCGCCTACGAGCAGTACTTC
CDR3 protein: CASSPQADSAYEQYF

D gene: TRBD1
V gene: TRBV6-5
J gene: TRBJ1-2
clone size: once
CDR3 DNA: TGTGCCAGCAGTTATCGACAGGGGAACTATGGCTACACCTTC
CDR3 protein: CASSYRQGNYGYTF

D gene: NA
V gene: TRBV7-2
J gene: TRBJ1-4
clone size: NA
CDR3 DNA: TGTGCCAGCAGGGAGGACAATGGGGAAAAACTGTTTTTT
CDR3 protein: CASREDNGEKLFF

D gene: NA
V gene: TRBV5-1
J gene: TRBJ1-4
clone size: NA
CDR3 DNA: TGCGCCAGCAGCTCGTCTAATGAAAAACTGTTTTTT
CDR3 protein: CASSSSNEKLFF

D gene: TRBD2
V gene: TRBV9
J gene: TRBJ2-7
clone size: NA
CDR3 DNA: TGTGCCAGCAGCGCCGGACTAGCGCGGGAGCAGTACTTC
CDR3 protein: CASSAGLAREQYF

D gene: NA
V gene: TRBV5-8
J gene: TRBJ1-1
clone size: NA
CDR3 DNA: TGTGCCAGCAGCTTGGTTTTTGGTCAGTCGAACACTGAAGCTTTCTTT
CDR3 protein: CASSLVFGQSNTEAFF

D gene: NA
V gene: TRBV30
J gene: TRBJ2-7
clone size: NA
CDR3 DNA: TGTGCCTGGAGTGTGGGAAGGGGGGGCTCCTACGAGCAGTACTTC
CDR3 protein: CAWSVGRGGSYEQYF

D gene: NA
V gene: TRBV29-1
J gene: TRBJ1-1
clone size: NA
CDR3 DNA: TGCAGCGTGGCGCTGTCCAGCGGCACTGAAGCTTTCTTT
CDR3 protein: CSVALSSGTEAFF

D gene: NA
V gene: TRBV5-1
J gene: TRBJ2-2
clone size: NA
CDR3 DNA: TGCGCCAGCAGCTTACGGACTTCTCAGACCGGGGAGCTGTTTTTT
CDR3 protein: CASSLRTSQTGELFF

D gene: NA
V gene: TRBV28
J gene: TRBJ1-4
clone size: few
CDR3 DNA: TGTGCCAGCAGTTTACCTAAGGGGGGAAAACTGTTTTTT
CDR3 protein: CASSLPKGGKLFF

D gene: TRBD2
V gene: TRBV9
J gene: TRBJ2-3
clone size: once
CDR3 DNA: TGTGCCAGCAGCGTAGTATCTAGCGGGAGTGGAACGCAGTATTTT
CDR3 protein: CASSVVSSGSGTQYF

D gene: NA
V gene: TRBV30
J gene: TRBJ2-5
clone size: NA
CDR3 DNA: TGTGCCTGGAGTGTCTCAGGAGAGACCCAGTACTTC
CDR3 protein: CAWSVSGETQYF

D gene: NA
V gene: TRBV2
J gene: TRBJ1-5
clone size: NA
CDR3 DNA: TGTGCCACAAGAGGCAGCAATCAGCCCCAGCATTTT
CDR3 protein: CATRGSNQPQHF

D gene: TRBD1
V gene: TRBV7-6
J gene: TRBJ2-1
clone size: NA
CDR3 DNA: TGTGCCAGCAGCTTAGCAGGAGGGACAGGGGCCATCTACAATGAGCAGTTCTTC
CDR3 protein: CASSLAGGTGAIYNEQFF

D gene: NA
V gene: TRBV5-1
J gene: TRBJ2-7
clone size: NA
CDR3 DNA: TGCGCCAGCAGCCCCCTGAGGGGGTCCTACGAGCAGTACTTC
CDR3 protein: CASSPLRGSYEQYF

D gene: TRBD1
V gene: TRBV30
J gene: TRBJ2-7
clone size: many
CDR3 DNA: TGTGCCTGGAGTGGGACAGGAAGGGAGCAGTACTTC
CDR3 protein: CAWSGTGREQYF

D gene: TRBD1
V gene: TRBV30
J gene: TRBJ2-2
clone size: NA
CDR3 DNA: TGTGCCTGGAGTATACAGGGGTATACTAGGACCGGGGAGCTGTTTTTT
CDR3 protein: CAWSIQGYTRTGELFF

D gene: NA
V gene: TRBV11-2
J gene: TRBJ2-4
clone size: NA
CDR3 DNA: TGTGCCAGCAATTACGAGACAGGAAACATTCAGTACTTC
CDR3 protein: CASNYETGNIQYF

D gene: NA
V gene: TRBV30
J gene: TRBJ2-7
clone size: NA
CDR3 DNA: TGTGCCTGGAAAGGGAGCCCCTACGAGCAGTACTTC
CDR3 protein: CAWKGSPYEQYF

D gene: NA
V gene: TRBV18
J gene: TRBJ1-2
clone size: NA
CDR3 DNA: TGTGCCAGCTCACCCTCGGGGGCACCTATCTATGGCTACACCTTC
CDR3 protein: CASSPSGAPIYGYTF

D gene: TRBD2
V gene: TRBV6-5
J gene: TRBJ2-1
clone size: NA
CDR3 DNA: TGTGCCAGCAGTTACTCGATCGCGGGGGGCTACAATGAGCAGTTCTTC
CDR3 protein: CASSYSIAGGYNEQFF

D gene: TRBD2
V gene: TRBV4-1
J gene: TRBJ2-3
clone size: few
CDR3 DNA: TGCGCCAGCAGCCGTAGCGGGGTCAACACAGATACGCAGTATTTT
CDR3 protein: CASSRSGVNTDTQYF

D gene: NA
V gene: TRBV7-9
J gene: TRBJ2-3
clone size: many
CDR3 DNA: TGTGCCAGCAGCTTAGCGGGGCCCACAGATACGCAGTATTTT
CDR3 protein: CASSLAGPTDTQYF

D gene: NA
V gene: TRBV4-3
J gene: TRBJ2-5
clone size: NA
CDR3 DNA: TGCGCCAGCAGCCAGGCCTACAGGGCTCAAGAGACCCAGTACTTC
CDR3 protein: CASSQAYRAQETQYF

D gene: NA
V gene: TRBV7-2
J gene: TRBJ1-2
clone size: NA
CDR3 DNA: TGTGCCAGCAGGCGAGACGGATACTATGGCTACACCTTC
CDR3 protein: CASRRDGYYGYTF

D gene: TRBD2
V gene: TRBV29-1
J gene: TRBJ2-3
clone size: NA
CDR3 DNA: TGCAGCGTCAGAACCGGGACTAGCGCAGCAGATACGCAGTATTTT
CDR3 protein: CSVRTGTSAADTQYF

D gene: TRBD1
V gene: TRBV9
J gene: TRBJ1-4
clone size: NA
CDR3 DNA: TGTGCCAGCAGCGCAGGACAGGGGGATGTCGAAAAACTGTTTTTT
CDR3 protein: CASSAGQGDVEKLFF

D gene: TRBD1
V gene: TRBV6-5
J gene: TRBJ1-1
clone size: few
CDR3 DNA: TGTGCCAGCAGGTCTAGACAGGGAAGGGGCACTGAAGCTTTCTTT
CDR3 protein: CASRSRQGRGTEAFF

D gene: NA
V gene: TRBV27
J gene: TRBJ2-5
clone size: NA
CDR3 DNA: TGTGCCAGCAGTTTATCGAATCGGGAGACCCAGTACTTC
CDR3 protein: CASSLSNRETQYF

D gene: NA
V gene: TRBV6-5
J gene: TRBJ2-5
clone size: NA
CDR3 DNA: TGTGCCAGCAAGGAAGGAGTCTTAGAGACCCAGTACTTC
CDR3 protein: CASKEGVLETQYF

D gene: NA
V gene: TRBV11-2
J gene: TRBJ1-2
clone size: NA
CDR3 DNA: TGTGCCAGCAGCCCGCGGGGTGACTATGGCTACACCTTC
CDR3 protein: CASSPRGDYGYTF

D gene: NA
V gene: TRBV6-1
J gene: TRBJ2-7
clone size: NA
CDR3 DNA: TGTGCCAGCAGTGCGGAGTATACCTACGAGCAGTACTTC
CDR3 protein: CASSAEYTYEQYF

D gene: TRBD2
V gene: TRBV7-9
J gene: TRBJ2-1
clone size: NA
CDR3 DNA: TGTGCCAGCAGCCCGCGGACTAGCGGGATAAGCTCCTACAATGAGCAGTTCTTC
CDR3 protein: CASSPRTSGISSYNEQFF

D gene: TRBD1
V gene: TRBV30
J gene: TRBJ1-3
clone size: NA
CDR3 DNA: TGTGCCTGGAGCAGGGGGGGCTCTGGAAACACCATATATTTT
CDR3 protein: CAWSRGGSGNTIYF

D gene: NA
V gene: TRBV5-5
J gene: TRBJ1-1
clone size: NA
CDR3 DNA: TGTGCCAGCAGCCTATTAATGGGGGGAGCTTTCTTT
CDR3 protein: CASSLLMGGAFF

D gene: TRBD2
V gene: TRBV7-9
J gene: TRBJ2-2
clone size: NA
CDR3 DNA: TGTGCCAGCAGCTTAGGCGGTAGCGGGGCCTCCGGGGAGCTGTTTTTT
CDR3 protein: CASSLGGSGASGELFF

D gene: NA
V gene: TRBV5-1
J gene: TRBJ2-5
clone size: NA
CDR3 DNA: TGCGCCAGCAGAAAAGGGATTGGGGAGACCCAGTACTTC
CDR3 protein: CASRKGIGETQYF

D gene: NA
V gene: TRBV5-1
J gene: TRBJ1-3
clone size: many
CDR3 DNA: TGCGCCAGCAGCTTGCTGTCGGGGATCGGAAACACCATATATTTT
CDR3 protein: CASSLLSGIGNTIYF

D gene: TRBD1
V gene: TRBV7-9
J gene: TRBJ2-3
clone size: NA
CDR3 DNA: TGTGCCAGCAGCTTAGCCGGGACAGGGGACGCAGATACGCAGTATTTT
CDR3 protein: CASSLAGTGDADTQYF

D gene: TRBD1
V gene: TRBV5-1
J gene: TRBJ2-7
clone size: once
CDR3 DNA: TGCGCCAGCAGCTTGGGAATGGGGGACAGGTCCTACGAGCAGTACTTC
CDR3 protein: CASSLGMGDRSYEQYF